The TCR beta chain under discussion was sequenced for a study of T cell responses to AZD1222 COVID-19 vaccine (dated by TCRdb to the early 2020s). As for the study more broadly: TCR sequencing was performed for approximately 240 trial participants, of whom roughly 200 were given two doses of AZD1222 and some 26 were given two doses of MenACWY control vaccine. Trial participants were enrolled by age into 18-55, 56-69 and 70-plus year subgroups, with about 150, 27 and 61 TCR-sequenced participants respectively.

The CDR3 regions of human TCRbeta chains were analyzed by immunosequencing. On the authors' methods: TCRs in the repertoires were matched against a reference library of SARS-CoV-2-specific TCRs that had been generated with the MIRA antigen-specificity platform. Breadth meant the fraction of unique TCRs that were SARS-CoV-2-associated, whereas depth meant the fraction of total T cells that were SARS-CoV-2-associated. Using the MIRA data, each spike-specific TCR was assigned both to the spike region to which the TCR was reactive and to a CD4 or CD8 class. Log10-transformed breadth and depth values were compared by one-way ANOVA with Sidak's multiple comparisons tests. TCRdb retrieved this table from immuneACCESS and kept in-frame rearrangements only. Not all clones are present; in checked studies, unresolved V genes account for under half, and no reason is known for the remainder. V and J calls and clone size are those listed in that table; D and trimming were worked out from the DNA. A total of about 96,000 clones appear in this sample, 91% of them only once. The ten largest clones capture 5.2% of the sample.

The study at large found these results: A significant rise in spike-specific TCR breadth and depth was observed after two AZD1222 doses relative to day 0 and relative to MenACWY recipients. The vaccine-associated CD4 TCRs covered the entire spike protein, and the dominant responses fell in regions 160-218 and 743-854. Only five or six AZD1222 recipients were SARS-CoV-2 seropositive at baseline, limiting conclusions about previously exposed vaccinees. Because no day 14 peak-response samples were available, repertoires were characterized only after the peak T cell response. Reportedly, almost half of the unique spike-specific TCRs recognized epitopes lying outside the regions that are mutated in the B.1.351 and B.1.1.7 variants. The 56-69-year group was small, and its depth increase did not reach significance, likely because of low power. Most participants were white British and females outnumbered males, and the authors suggested that clonal diversity may have been underestimated.

This clone was counted once. What this receptor recognizes is not known. Base-call qualities are not available, and no considerably larger clone is one nucleotide away. Trimming accounts for 5 bases at V and 9 bases at J, while the number of junction bases matched to no gene is 10. The CDR3 contains 16 residues, cysteine and phenylalanine counted. The CDR3 DNA has 48 bases and is translated from base 1. As encoded in the germline V gene (reference sequence), CDR1 is LNHDA while CDR2 is SQIVND. The time point label of this sample denotes: baseline before first vaccination. In the paper's terms, the treatment or condition label means: meningococcal conjugate vaccine given as trial control. Vaccinee samples came from UK trials COV001 and COV002, including a single-blind randomized controlled phase 2/3 trial of AZD1222 (ChAdOx1 nCoV-19) in healthy adults. For TCRbeta chain sequencing, PBMC samples were collected from trial participants at day 0 and at day 28 after the second dose.

The rearrangement combines TRBV19 with TRBJ2-1, with 13 bases aligning to TRBD2. The receptor's source is an adult in good health. Sample: peripheral blood, taken on day 0 of MenACWY control vaccination. The CDR3 amino acid sequence is: CASSPRTSGRIGEQFF. The DNA reads as follows: TGTGCCAGTAGTCCTCGGACTAGCGGGAGAATAGGTGAGCAGTTCTTC. Joined to the reference TRBV19 and TRBJ2-1 proteins, this CDR3 gives the full variable domain: DGGITQSPKYLFRKEGQNVTLSCEQNLNHDAMYWYRQDPGQGLRLIYYSQIVNDFQKGDIAEGYSVSREKKESFPLTVTSAQKNPTAFYLCASSPRTSGRIGEQFFGPGTRLTVL.